This T cell receptor (beta chain) was recorded in a study of long-term antiretroviral therapy in people with HIV. General study results and limits: Clonal expansions arising prior to ART prevailed in the repertoire at every time point. When set beside controls, HIV repertoires had CDR3 length ranges that were narrower. Post-ART diversity increased but stayed below transplant donor controls.

Note on this clone: Its antigen remains unknown.

Germline values: CDR1 MNHNY, CDR2 SVGAGI (reference sequence). This CDR3 has 16 amino acids. The V and J ends lost 4 bases and 5 bases, in that order; junction bases with no gene match: 7. Every one of the participants with HIV received treatment in the United States. The immunoSEQ assay was v3.0, run at survey level. The method was immunoSEQ multiplex PCR; TCRdb's version includes in-frame clones alone and lacks a portion of them. The profile shows about 17,000 clones, around 80% of them singletons. This TCR came from a man aged 45 to 65 with HIV. The sample in question was unsorted PBMCs, obtained 0.3 years before starting antiretroviral therapy. The rearrangement links TRBV6-6 to TRBJ2-3, with 12 bases that match TRBD1. The CDR3 protein is CASSSRDRGREDTQYF. DNA of the CDR3: TGTGCCAGCAGTTCCCGGGACAGGGGGCGGGAAGATACGCAGTATTTT.